The source of this T cell receptor beta chain is a study of T cell repertoires in cytomegalovirus infection. The overall study: It was the public TCR beta signatures that indicated both CMV infection and matching HLA type.

V was trimmed by 11 bases and J by 1 base, leaving 14 bases between them. Germline CDR1 reads SGHVS; CDR2 reads FNYEAQ. The CDR3 runs to 14 residues. Many counts were recorded for this clonotype. The antigen is not known. MiXCR, run by TCRdb on the reads, gives a single entry per CDR3 protein. Among approximately 770,000 distinct CDR3 sequences listed, 25% to 35% were seen once. Notes on the study in general: Cumulative public TCR beta family frequency identified carriers of CMV plus the relevant HLA.

The source material was cultured CD8+ T cells from PBMCs, sampled from culture after CMV antigen stimulation. This clonotype was obtained from a human donor in good health (CMV status not recorded). Some clones in this sample may be carry-over from other donors' samples. The V gene is TRBV7-6, the J gene TRBJ2-2; D may be TRBD1 (6 bases). CDR3 sequence (DNA): TGTGCCTGGAAGGTGACAGGGAACACCGGGGAGCTGTTTTTT. Its protein is CAWKVTGNTGELFF.